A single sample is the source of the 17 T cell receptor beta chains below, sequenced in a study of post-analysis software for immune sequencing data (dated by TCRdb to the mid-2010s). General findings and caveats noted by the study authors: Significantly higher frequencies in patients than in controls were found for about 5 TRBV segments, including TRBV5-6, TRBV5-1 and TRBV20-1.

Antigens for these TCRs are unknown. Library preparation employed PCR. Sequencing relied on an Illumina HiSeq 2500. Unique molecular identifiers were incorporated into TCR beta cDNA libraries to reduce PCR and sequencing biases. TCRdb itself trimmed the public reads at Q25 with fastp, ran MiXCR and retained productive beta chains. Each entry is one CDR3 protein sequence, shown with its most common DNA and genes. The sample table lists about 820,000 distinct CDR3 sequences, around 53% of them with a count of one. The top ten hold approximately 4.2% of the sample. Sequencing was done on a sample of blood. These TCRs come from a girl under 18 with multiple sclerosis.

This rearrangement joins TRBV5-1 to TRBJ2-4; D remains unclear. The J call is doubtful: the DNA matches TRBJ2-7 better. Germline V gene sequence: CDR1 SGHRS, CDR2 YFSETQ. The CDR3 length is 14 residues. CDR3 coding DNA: TGCGCCAGCAGCTTGGCCGGAACTACAGTCGAGCAGTACTTC. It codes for CASSLAGTTVEQYF.

The CDR3 sequence is CSVQRDYEQYF. Written as DNA, the CDR3 is TGCAGCGTTCAGAGAGACTACGAGCAGTACTTC. The chain links TRBV29-1 to TRBJ2-7; D remains ambiguous. Germline loops: CDR1 SQVTM, CDR2 ANQGSEA. The CDR3 is made up of 11 amino acids. V gave up 5 bases and J gave up 3 bases, with 8 bases separating them.

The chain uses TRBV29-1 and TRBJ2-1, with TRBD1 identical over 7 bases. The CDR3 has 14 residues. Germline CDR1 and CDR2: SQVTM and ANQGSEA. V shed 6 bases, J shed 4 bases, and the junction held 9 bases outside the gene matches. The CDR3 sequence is CSVAGTEGYNEQFF. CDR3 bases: TGCAGCGTGGCCGGGACAGAAGGATACAATGAGCAGTTCTTC.

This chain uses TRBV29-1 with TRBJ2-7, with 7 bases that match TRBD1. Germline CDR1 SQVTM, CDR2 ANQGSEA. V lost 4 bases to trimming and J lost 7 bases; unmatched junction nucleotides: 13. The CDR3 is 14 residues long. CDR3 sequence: CSVAAGGLREEQYF. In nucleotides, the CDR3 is TGCAGCGTTGCGGCAGGGGGTCTCCGAGAAGAGCAGTACTTC.

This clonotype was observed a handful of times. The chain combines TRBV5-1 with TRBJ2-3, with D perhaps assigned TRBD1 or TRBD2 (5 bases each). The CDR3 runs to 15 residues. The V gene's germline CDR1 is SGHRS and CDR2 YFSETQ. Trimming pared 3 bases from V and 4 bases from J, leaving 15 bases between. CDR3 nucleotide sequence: TGCGCCAGCAGCTACGCAACTAGGGGAGCAGATACGCAGTATTTT. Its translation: CASSYATRGADTQYF. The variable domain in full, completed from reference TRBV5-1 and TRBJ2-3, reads KAGVTQTPRYLIKTRGQQVTLSCSPISGHRSVSWYQQTPGQGLQFLFEYFSETQRNKGNFPGRFSGRQFSNSRSEMNVSTLELGDSALYLCASSYATRGADTQYFGPGTRLTVL.

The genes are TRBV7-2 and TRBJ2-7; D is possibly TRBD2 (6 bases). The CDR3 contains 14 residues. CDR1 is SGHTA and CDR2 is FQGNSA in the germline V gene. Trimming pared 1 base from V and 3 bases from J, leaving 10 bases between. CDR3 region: CASSLVSGDYEQYF. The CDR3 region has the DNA TGTGCCAGCAGCTTAGTTTCGGGAGACTACGAGCAGTACTTC. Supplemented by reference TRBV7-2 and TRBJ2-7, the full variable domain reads GAGVSQSPSNKVTEKGKDVELRCDPISGHTALYWYRQSLGQGLEFLIYFQGNSAPDKSGLPSDRFSAERTGGSVSTLTIQRTQQEDSAVYLCASSLVSGDYEQYFGPGTRLTVT.

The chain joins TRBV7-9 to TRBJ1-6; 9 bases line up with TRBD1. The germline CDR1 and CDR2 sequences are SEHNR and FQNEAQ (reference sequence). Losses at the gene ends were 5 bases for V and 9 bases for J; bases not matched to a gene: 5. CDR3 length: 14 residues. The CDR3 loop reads CASSAGTGSSPLHF. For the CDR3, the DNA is TGTGCCAGCAGCGCCGGGACAGGGTCTTCACCCCTCCACTTT.

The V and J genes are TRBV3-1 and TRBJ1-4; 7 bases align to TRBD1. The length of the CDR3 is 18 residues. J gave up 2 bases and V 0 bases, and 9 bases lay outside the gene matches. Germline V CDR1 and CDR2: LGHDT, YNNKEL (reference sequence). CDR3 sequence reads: CASSQDWPGGVTNEKLFF. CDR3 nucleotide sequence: TGTGCCAGCAGCCAAGATTGGCCAGGGGGAGTCACTAATGAAAAACTGTTTTTT.

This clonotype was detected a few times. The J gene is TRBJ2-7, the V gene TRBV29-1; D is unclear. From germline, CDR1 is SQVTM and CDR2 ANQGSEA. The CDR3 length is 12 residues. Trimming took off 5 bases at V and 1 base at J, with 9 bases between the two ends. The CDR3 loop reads CSVQDRSYEQYF. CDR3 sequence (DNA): TGCAGCGTTCAGGACCGATCCTACGAGCAGTACTTC.

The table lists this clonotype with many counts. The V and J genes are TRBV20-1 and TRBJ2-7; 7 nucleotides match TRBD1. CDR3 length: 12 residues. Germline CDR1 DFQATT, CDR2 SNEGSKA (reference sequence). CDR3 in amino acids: CSARQGSYEQYF. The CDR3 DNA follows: TGCAGCGCCCGACAGGGTTCCTACGAGCAGTACTTC.

Here the CDR3 DNA reads TGTGCCAGCAGCAGACTAGCGGGAGCCGCCGGGGAGCTGTTTTTT. This gives the protein CASSRLAGAAGELFF. The chain recombines TRBV27 with TRBJ2-2, with 12 bases that match TRBD2. V shed 6 bases and J 6 bases; nucleotides not matched to a gene: 5. The CDR3 is made up of 15 amino acids. Germline CDR1 MNHEY, CDR2 SMNVEV (reference sequence).

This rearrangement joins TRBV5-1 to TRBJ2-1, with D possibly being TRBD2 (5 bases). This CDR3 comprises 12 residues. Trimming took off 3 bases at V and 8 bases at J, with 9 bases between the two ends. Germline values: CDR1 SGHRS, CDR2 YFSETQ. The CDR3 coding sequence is TGCGCCAGCAGCTCCGCGGGCGATGAGCAGTTCTTC. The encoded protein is CASSSAGDEQFF.

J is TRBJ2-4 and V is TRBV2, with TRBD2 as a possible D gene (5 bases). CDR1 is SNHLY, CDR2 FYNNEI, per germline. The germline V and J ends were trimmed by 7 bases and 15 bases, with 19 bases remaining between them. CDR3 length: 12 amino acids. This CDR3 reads CASTEAANLGYF. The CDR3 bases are TGTGCCAGCACCGAAGCGGCTAACTTGGGGTACTTC.

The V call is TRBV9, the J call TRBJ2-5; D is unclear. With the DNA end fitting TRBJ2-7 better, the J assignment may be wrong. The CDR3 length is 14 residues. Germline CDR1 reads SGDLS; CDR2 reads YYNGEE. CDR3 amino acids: CASSVGFPAYEQYF. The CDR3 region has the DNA TGTGCCAGCAGCGTCGGTTTCCCCGCCTACGAGCAGTACTTC.

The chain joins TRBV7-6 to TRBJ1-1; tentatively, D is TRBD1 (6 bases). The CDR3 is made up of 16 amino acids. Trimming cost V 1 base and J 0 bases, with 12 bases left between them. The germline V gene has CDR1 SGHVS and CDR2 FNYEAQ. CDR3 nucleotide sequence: TGTGCCAGCAGCTTAGAGGGGGGGGGCATGAACACTGAAGCTTTCTTT. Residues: CASSLEGGGMNTEAFF.

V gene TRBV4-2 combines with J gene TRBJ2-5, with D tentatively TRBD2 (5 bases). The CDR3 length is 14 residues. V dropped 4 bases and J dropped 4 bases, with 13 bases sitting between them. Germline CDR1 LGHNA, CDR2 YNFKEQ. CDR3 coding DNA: TGTGCCAGCAGCCGCGCGGACGGAGGAGAGACCCAGTACTTC. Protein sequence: CASSRADGGETQYF.

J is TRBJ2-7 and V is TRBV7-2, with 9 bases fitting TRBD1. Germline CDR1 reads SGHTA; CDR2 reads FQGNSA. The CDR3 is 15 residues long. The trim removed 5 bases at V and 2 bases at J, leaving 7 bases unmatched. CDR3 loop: CASSPGTGYTYEQYF. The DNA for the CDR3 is TGTGCCAGCAGCCCCGGGACAGGGTACACCTACGAGCAGTACTTC.